This T cell receptor beta chain was identified in a study of blood T cell repertoires in COVID-19. Study context: T cells, B-cell-depleted T cells, or PBMCs supplied cDNA or gDNA.

Here immunoSEQ multiplex PCR was the method, and the copy in TCRdb shows in-frame clones only, minus some. The sample yields a few hundred thousand clones, roughly 90% seen once. The V gene lost 2 bases and the J gene lost 0 bases, with 9 bases spanning the gap. Germline V gene lookup returns CDR1 MNHEY and CDR2 SVGEGT. The CDR3 contains 15 residues. This clonotype was obtained from a man aged 18-30 years who had recovered from COVID-19. The rearrangement links TRBV6-2 or TRBV6-3 to TRBJ2-3; D remains ambiguous. Sequencing was carried out using peripheral blood. The CDR3 coding sequence is TGTGCCAGCAGTTACCACTACCTTAGCACAGATACGCAGTATTTT. It encodes CASSYHYLSTDTQYF.